The 7 T cell receptor beta chains in this list originate from one sample, sequenced in a study of T cells in Graves' hyperthyroidism and ophthalmopathy. Researchers amplified the TCR beta CDR3 regions from RNA transcripts. Initially, a first-round RT-PCR of the TCR CDR3 employed the HTBI primer set. TCRdb re-derived calls from the multiplex PCR reads in MiXCR, one entry per CDR3 protein. The repertoire holds about 420,000 distinct CDR3 sequences, with roughly an eighth as singletons. Specimen: blood. The source is a woman under 30 with Graves' hyperthyroidism.

In its sample, this clonotype was seen many times. This chain joins TRBV10-3 and TRBJ1-1, with 7 nucleotides matching TRBD1. V lost 10 bases and J lost 4; bases outside the gene matches: 9. CDR1 is ENHRY, CDR2 SYGVKD, per germline. The CDR3 extends over 13 amino acids. The CDR3 sequence is CATRTGLSTEAFF. CDR3 bases: TGTGCCACTCGGACAGGTCTAAGCACTGAAGCTTTCTTT.

This chain links TRBV28 with TRBJ2-7; 9 bases map to TRBD2. The germline CDR1 and CDR2 sequences are MDHEN and SYDVKM. CDR3 length: 14 residues. The trim removed 8 bases at V and 4 bases at J, leaving 9 bases unmatched. CDR3 coding DNA: TGTGCCAGCTCCGCGGGAGGGACTCTATACGAGCAGTACTTC. This sequence encodes CASSAGGTLYEQYF.

This clonotype was recorded at least ten times. The V and J genes are TRBV11-2 and TRBJ2-7; 12 positions match TRBD1. CDR3 size: 15 residues. V gave up 5 bases and J gave up 4 bases; unmatched junction bases: 6. The germline CDR1 and CDR2 sequences are SGHAT and FQNNGV. This CDR3 is CASSPGQGAAYEQYF. CDR3 coding DNA: TGTGCCAGCAGCCCGGGACAGGGGGCGGCTTACGAGCAGTACTTC.

This clonotype has ten or more counts. The chain joins TRBV11-2 to TRBJ2-3; 7 nucleotides match TRBD2. The V gene end was trimmed by 7 bases and the J gene end by 5 bases; junction bases not matched to a gene: 6. Germline CDR1 reads SGHAT; CDR2 reads FQNNGV. CDR3 length equals 13 residues. Here the CDR3 DNA reads TGTGCCAGCACCGGACTAGAGGAAGATACGCAGTATTTT. Its translation: CASTGLEEDTQYF.

A few counts support this clonotype. The chain recombines TRBV11-2 with TRBJ2-2; 9 bases line up with TRBD1. The CDR3 runs to 16 residues. J gave up 0 bases and V 4 bases, and 3 bases lay outside the gene matches. The V gene's germline CDR1 is SGHAT and CDR2 FQNNGV. In nucleotides, the CDR3 is TGTGCCAGCAGCTCCCGGGACAGGGCGAACACCGGGGAGCTGTTTTTT. It yields the protein CASSSRDRANTGELFF.

This clonotype was detected many times. The J gene is TRBJ1-3, the V gene TRBV12-3 or TRBV12-4; D not certain. This CDR3 comprises 13 residues. The V end was cut by 8 bases, the J end by 3 bases, with 11 bases between. The DNA of the CDR3 is TGTGCCAGCCGGGCAGACTTTGGAAACACCATATATTTT. Its protein is CASRADFGNTIYF.

This clonotype is judged medium-sized. The genes are TRBV2 and TRBJ1-5; 8 positions match TRBD1. The CDR3 covers 15 residues. From germline, CDR1 is SNHLY and CDR2 FYNNEI. Trimming took 6 bases from V and 2 from J; bases not matched to a gene: 6. CDR3 in DNA: TGTGCCAGCAGCCCTATGACAGGGGGCAATCAGCCCCAGCATTTT. The encoded protein is CASSPMTGGNQPQHF.